This is a list of T cell receptor beta chains from one sample in a study of blood T cell repertoires in COVID-19. TCRdb's copy holds only in-frame clones and misses some; the assay was immunoSEQ multiplex PCR. The sample includes 230,000 or so clones, 88% seen only once; the top ten take approximately 15%. The sequenced sample consisted of PBMCs or T cells enriched from blood (not recorded which). The receptors were sampled from a woman aged 45-59 years with acute COVID-19. Each CDR3 is given with its conserved first and last residue. D genes are given only for firm matches.

V gene	D gene	J gene	CDR3 DNA	CDR3 protein
TRBV7-9	TRBD1	TRBJ1-5	TGTGCCAGCAGCGGTCCAGGGGGTAGCAATCAGCCCCAGCATTTT	CASSGPGGSNQPQHF
TRBV27	TRBD2	TRBJ2-1	TGTGCCAGCAGTTTATCAAGCGGGAGGGCCTTCGATGAGCAGTTCTTC	CASSLSSGRAFDEQFF
TRBV18	TRBD1	TRBJ1-1	TGTGCCAGCTCACCCTCGGACAGGCCGAACACTGAAGCTTTCTTT	CASSPSDRPNTEAFF
TRBV27	NA	TRBJ2-3	TGTGCCAGCAGTTCCGAGGGAGATACGCAGTATTTT	CASSSEGDTQYF
TRBV3-1/TRBV3-2	NA	TRBJ1-6	TGTGCCAGCAGCCAATCTGGAGGACGGCCCCTCCACTTT	CASSQSGGRPLHF
TRBV2	NA	TRBJ1-4	TGTGCCAGCAGCCCTGACATGTATAATGAAAAACTGTTTTTT	CASSPDMYNEKLFF
TRBV15	TRBD2	TRBJ2-7	TGTGCCACCAGCACCCAACGAGGACTAGCGGGAAACGAGCAGTACTTC	CATSTQRGLAGNEQYF
TRBV30	TRBD2	TRBJ2-3	TGTGCCTGGGGGGTAGCGGGATATGGAGATACGCAGTATTTT	CAWGVAGYGDTQYF
TRBV18	NA	TRBJ1-4	TGTGCCAGCTCACCACCCAACGCACGGTCTGAAAAACTGTTTTTT	CASSPPNARSEKLFF
TRBV18	NA	TRBJ2-7	TGTGCCAGCTCACCTCCATACGAGCAGTACTTC	CASSPPYEQYF